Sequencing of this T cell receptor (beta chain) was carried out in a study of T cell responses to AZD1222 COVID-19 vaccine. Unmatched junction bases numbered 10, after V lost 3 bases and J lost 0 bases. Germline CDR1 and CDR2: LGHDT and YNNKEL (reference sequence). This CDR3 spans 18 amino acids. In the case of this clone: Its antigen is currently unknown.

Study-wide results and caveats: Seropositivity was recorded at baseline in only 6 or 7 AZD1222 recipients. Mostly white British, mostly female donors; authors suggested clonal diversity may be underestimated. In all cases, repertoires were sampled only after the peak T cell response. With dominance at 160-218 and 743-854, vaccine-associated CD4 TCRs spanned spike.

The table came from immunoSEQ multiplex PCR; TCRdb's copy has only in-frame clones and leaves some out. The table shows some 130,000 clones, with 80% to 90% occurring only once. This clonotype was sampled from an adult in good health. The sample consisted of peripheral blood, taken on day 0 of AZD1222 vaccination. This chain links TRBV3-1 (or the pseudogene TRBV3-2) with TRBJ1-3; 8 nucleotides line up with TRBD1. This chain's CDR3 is CASSHTTRTGSSGNTIYF. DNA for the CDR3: TGTGCCAGCAGCCACACAACGCGGACAGGGAGCTCTGGAAACACCATATATTTT.